This entry is about one TCR beta chain. Isolated RNA was reverse transcribed in full, so expressed TCRB transcripts were sequenced. Generated by immunoSEQ multiplex PCR, the TCRdb table keeps only in-frame clones and is missing some. This sample has some 270,000 clones, with 7% to 9% found just once. In germline, CDR1 is SEHNR, CDR2 FQNEAQ (reference sequence). This CDR3 is 12 amino acids long. Trimming cost V 11 bases and J 4 bases, with 13 bases left between them. The data belong to a study of beta chain features in type 1 diabetes. Turning to the study itself: Researchers looked at approximately 100,000,000 sorted cells across all samples.

This chain joins TRBV7-9 and TRBJ2-3; TRBD2 might be the D (6 bases). The sequence was collected from a woman under 30 in good health. Source material: central memory CD4+ T cells from blood. CDR3 residues: CAVGGRSDTQYF. CDR3 coding DNA: TGTGCCGTGGGGGGTAGGTCAGATACGCAGTATTTT.